A selection of T cell receptor beta chains follows, all from one sample in a study of blood T cell repertoires in COVID-19. Only in-frame clones appear in the TCRdb table, and some are missing; sequencing was by immunoSEQ multiplex PCR. The sample has 300,000 to 450,000 clones; more than 65% are singletons. Source material: peripheral blood. These receptors were taken from a human donor with acute or convalescent COVID-19. The donor label of this sample is uncertain. Both conserved end residues are part of each CDR3. The D gene is left open where the match is weak. Part of the rows lack a size; the others show once, few, many or a class for expanded clones.

abundance: -; d_gene: -; v_gene: TRBV19; j_gene: TRBJ1-1; CDR3nt: TGTGCCAGTAGTATGCGGCGGGACCAGAACACTGAAGCTTTCTTT; CDR3aa: CASSMRRDQNTEAFF
abundance: few; d_gene: TRBD1; v_gene: TRBV5-5; j_gene: TRBJ2-7; CDR3nt: TGTGCCAGCAGCTCCGGGACAGGATCCTCCTACGAGCAGTACTTC; CDR3aa: CASSSGTGSSYEQYF
abundance: -; d_gene: TRBD1; v_gene: TRBV29-1; j_gene: TRBJ1-1; CDR3nt: TGCAGCGGCGAGAGGGGACAGGGGGCTTCTGAAGCTTTCTTT; CDR3aa: CSGERGQGASEAFF
abundance: -; d_gene: -; v_gene: TRBV12-5; j_gene: TRBJ1-1; CDR3nt: TGTGCTAGTGGTTTGCAGGGTACGAGCACTGAAGCTTTCTTT; CDR3aa: CASGLQGTSTEAFF
abundance: -; d_gene: TRBD2; v_gene: TRBV5-1; j_gene: TRBJ2-1; CDR3nt: TGCGCCAGCAGCTTGGCCGAAGCTGCGGGAGGACCTTCCTACAATGAGCAGTTCTTC; CDR3aa: CASSLAEAAGGPSYNEQFF
abundance: few; d_gene: -; v_gene: TRBV4-2; j_gene: TRBJ2-2; CDR3nt: TGTGCCAGCAGCCAAGATTTTGCGTCGGCCGGGGAGCTGTTTTTT; CDR3aa: CASSQDFASAGELFF
abundance: -; d_gene: TRBD1; v_gene: TRBV12-3/TRBV12-4; j_gene: TRBJ2-1; CDR3nt: TGTGCCAGCAGTAGGGGGACAGTAAATGAGCAGTTCTTC; CDR3aa: CASSRGTVNEQFF
abundance: -; d_gene: -; v_gene: TRBV10-3; j_gene: TRBJ2-5; CDR3nt: TGTGCCACCCTGCAGGGGTTGGAGACCCAGTACTTC; CDR3aa: CATLQGLETQYF
abundance: -; d_gene: TRBD2; v_gene: TRBV30; j_gene: TRBJ2-3; CDR3nt: TGTGCCTGGAGTAAGAGGGGCGGGGGGGTCCCAGATACGCAGTATTTT; CDR3aa: CAWSKRGGGVPDTQYF
abundance: -; d_gene: -; v_gene: TRBV2; j_gene: TRBJ1-2; CDR3nt: TGTGCCAGCACGGGGTCGGGCTACACCTTC; CDR3aa: CASTGSGYTF
abundance: -; d_gene: TRBD1; v_gene: TRBV11-2; j_gene: TRBJ2-7; CDR3nt: TGTGCCAGCAGCTTAGGCCGCGACAGGGTCTACGAGCAGTACTTC; CDR3aa: CASSLGRDRVYEQYF
abundance: -; d_gene: TRBD1; v_gene: TRBV28; j_gene: TRBJ2-7; CDR3nt: TGTGCCAGCAGTTTAGGGGGACAGTTAAGCAACGAGCAGTACTTC; CDR3aa: CASSLGGQLSNEQYF
abundance: -; d_gene: -; v_gene: TRBV27; j_gene: TRBJ2-3; CDR3nt: TGTGCCAGCGCCCTGGGGGCCTTCACAGATACGCAGTATTTT; CDR3aa: CASALGAFTDTQYF
abundance: -; d_gene: -; v_gene: TRBV18; j_gene: TRBJ1-2; CDR3nt: TGTGCCAGCGGAGACAGACACTATGGCTACACCTTC; CDR3aa: CASGDRHYGYTF
abundance: once; d_gene: TRBD2; v_gene: TRBV14; j_gene: TRBJ2-7; CDR3nt: TGTGCCAGCAGCCAAGATCTACTAGCGGGGGTTGAAGGTGAGCAGTACTTC; CDR3aa: CASSQDLLAGVEGEQYF
abundance: few; d_gene: -; v_gene: TRBV16; j_gene: TRBJ2-6; CDR3nt: TGTGCCAGCAGCCAGTGGGCTGGCTCTGGGGCCAACGTCCTGACTTTC; CDR3aa: CASSQWAGSGANVLTF
abundance: few; d_gene: TRBD2; v_gene: TRBV5-1; j_gene: TRBJ2-1; CDR3nt: TGCGCCAGCAGCGTGGGAAGCGGGAGGTCCTACAATGAGCAGTTCTTC; CDR3aa: CASSVGSGRSYNEQFF
abundance: -; d_gene: -; v_gene: TRBV10-3; j_gene: TRBJ1-5; CDR3nt: TGTGCCACCCGGGATTCAAATAGCAATCAGCCCCAGCATTTT; CDR3aa: CATRDSNSNQPQHF
abundance: -; d_gene: TRBD1; v_gene: TRBV5-5; j_gene: TRBJ1-2; CDR3nt: TGTGCCAGCAGCTCTCCGACGACAGGGGGCGGCGGTGGCTACACCTTC; CDR3aa: CASSSPTTGGGGGYTF
abundance: -; d_gene: -; v_gene: TRBV7-8; j_gene: TRBJ2-1; CDR3nt: TGTGCCAGCAGCGTAGGGGGGCTAGCGGCCTACAATGAGCAGTTCTTC; CDR3aa: CASSVGGLAAYNEQFF
abundance: -; d_gene: TRBD1; v_gene: TRBV15; j_gene: TRBJ2-7; CDR3nt: TGTGCCACCAACCCAGGGGGGACAGGTACCAACGAGCAGTACTTC; CDR3aa: CATNPGGTGTNEQYF
abundance: -; d_gene: -; v_gene: TRBV7-9; j_gene: TRBJ2-2; CDR3nt: TGTGCCAGCAGCATTCAGGGGAACACCGGGGAGCTGTTTTTT; CDR3aa: CASSIQGNTGELFF
abundance: -; d_gene: TRBD2; v_gene: TRBV28; j_gene: TRBJ2-7; CDR3nt: TGTGCCAGCAGTTTATTACTAGCGGGGGGATCCTACGAGCAGTACTTC; CDR3aa: CASSLLLAGGSYEQYF
abundance: many; d_gene: -; v_gene: TRBV5-1; j_gene: TRBJ1-2; CDR3nt: TGCGCCAGCAGCTTCTCTAACTATGGCTACACCTTC; CDR3aa: CASSFSNYGYTF
abundance: -; d_gene: TRBD2; v_gene: TRBV2; j_gene: TRBJ2-1; CDR3nt: TGTGCCAGCCTGTGGGGGGGGGACAATGAGCAGTTCTTC; CDR3aa: CASLWGGDNEQFF
abundance: -; d_gene: -; v_gene: TRBV27; j_gene: TRBJ2-7; CDR3nt: TGTGCCAGCAGTTTGGGGGACTTGTACGAGCAGTACTTC; CDR3aa: CASSLGDLYEQYF
abundance: -; d_gene: -; v_gene: TRBV6-1; j_gene: TRBJ1-6; CDR3nt: TGTGCCAGCAGTGAAGTCCAAGCGGGGGCTTCACCCCTCCACTTT; CDR3aa: CASSEVQAGASPLHF
abundance: -; d_gene: TRBD1; v_gene: TRBV7-8; j_gene: TRBJ1-1; CDR3nt: TGTGCCAGCAGCTTAACTAGGGGGCGGGGATCTGAAGCTTTCTTT; CDR3aa: CASSLTRGRGSEAFF
abundance: -; d_gene: -; v_gene: TRBV6-1; j_gene: TRBJ1-2; CDR3nt: TGTGCCAGCAGTAAAGCACAGGGCCAAGCTAACTATGGCTACACCTTC; CDR3aa: CASSKAQGQANYGYTF
abundance: -; d_gene: -; v_gene: TRBV14; j_gene: TRBJ1-2; CDR3nt: TGTGCCAGCAGCCTCATCGCGGGGGGGATAGTTGGCTACACCTTC; CDR3aa: CASSLIAGGIVGYTF
abundance: -; d_gene: -; v_gene: TRBV5-5; j_gene: TRBJ1-2; CDR3nt: TGTGCCAGCAGCTTGTTGTCCGGGGGGCGCGGCGGAGACTACACCTTC; CDR3aa: CASSLLSGGRGGDYTF
abundance: -; d_gene: TRBD1; v_gene: TRBV2; j_gene: TRBJ2-1; CDR3nt: TGTGCCAGCACGACAGGGGGCTGGGACAATGAGCAGTTCTTC; CDR3aa: CASTTGGWDNEQFF
abundance: -; d_gene: TRBD1; v_gene: TRBV5-4; j_gene: TRBJ2-5; CDR3nt: TGTGCCAGCAGCCCGACAGGGGGACAAGCGACCCAGTACTTC; CDR3aa: CASSPTGGQATQYF
abundance: -; d_gene: TRBD1; v_gene: TRBV11-3; j_gene: TRBJ2-1; CDR3nt: TGTGCCAGCAGCTCCCGGGACAGGGGGCTCAATGAGCAGTTCTTC; CDR3aa: CASSSRDRGLNEQFF
abundance: -; d_gene: -; v_gene: TRBV24-1; j_gene: TRBJ2-6; CDR3nt: TGTGCCACCAGTGATTTCGACTTCTCTGGGGCCAACGTCCTGACTTTC; CDR3aa: CATSDFDFSGANVLTF
abundance: -; d_gene: TRBD1; v_gene: TRBV5-4; j_gene: TRBJ2-7; CDR3nt: TGTGCCAGCAGCTCCGGGACAGGGGGCTACGAGCAGTACTTC; CDR3aa: CASSSGTGGYEQYF
abundance: -; d_gene: -; v_gene: TRBV2; j_gene: TRBJ2-1; CDR3nt: TGTGCCAGCAGTGTCCTCGCGGGCTCCTACAATGAGCAGTTCTTC; CDR3aa: CASSVLAGSYNEQFF
abundance: -; d_gene: -; v_gene: TRBV10-1; j_gene: TRBJ1-1; CDR3nt: TGCGCCAGCAGCTCTGCGGGGGCCGTGAACACTGAAGCTTTCTTT; CDR3aa: CASSSAGAVNTEAFF
abundance: -; d_gene: TRBD2; v_gene: TRBV18; j_gene: TRBJ2-7; CDR3nt: TGTGCCAGCTCACCGACTTTAGCGGGAGGATCCGGCGAGCAGTACTTC; CDR3aa: CASSPTLAGGSGEQYF
abundance: -; d_gene: -; v_gene: TRBV28; j_gene: TRBJ2-4; CDR3nt: TGTGCCAGCAGTTTCCGGGGATCCCTAGCCAAAAACATTCAGTACTTC; CDR3aa: CASSFRGSLAKNIQYF
abundance: -; d_gene: -; v_gene: TRBV21-1; j_gene: TRBJ1-3; CDR3nt: TGTGCCAGCAGCCTGAGCCTCTCTGGAAACACCATATATTTT; CDR3aa: CASSLSLSGNTIYF
abundance: -; d_gene: -; v_gene: TRBV3-1/TRBV3-2; j_gene: TRBJ1-2; CDR3nt: TGTGCCAGCAGCCCCGGGGGGGCTAGCTATGGCTACACCTTC; CDR3aa: CASSPGGASYGYTF